The 22 T cell receptor beta chains below all came from one sample that was sequenced in a study of CD8 T cells in Susac syndrome. The RNA input was roughly 0.45 to 1 ug, and it was reverse transcribed with random hexamers. TCRdb passed the immunoSEQ multiplex PCR reads through MiXCR, listing each CDR3 protein once. The table records some 240,000 distinct CDR3 sequences, about 96% of them present only once. The sample taken for sequencing was CD4+ T cells from PBMCs. These TCRs come from a human donor with Susac syndrome.

The chain links TRBV3-1 to TRBJ2-5, with D perhaps TRBD2 (5 bases). This CDR3 is built from 13 residues. Germline V gives CDR1 LGHDT, CDR2 YNNKEL (reference sequence). Trimming removed 4 bases at V and 8 bases at J, with 14 bases between. In DNA form, the CDR3 reads TGTGCCAGCAGCCGAAGCGGCGAGGACACCCAGTACTTC. Protein sequence: CASSRSGEDTQYF.

The chain recombines TRBV12-3 or TRBV12-4 with TRBJ1-1; D gene uncertain. The CDR3 covers 13 residues. Trimming took off 5 bases at V and 1 base at J, with 8 bases between the two ends. Here the CDR3 reads CASSIYRNTEAFF. The CDR3 DNA is TGTGCCAGCAGTATCTACCGGAACACTGAAGCTTTCTTT.

The V gene is TRBV23-1, the J gene TRBJ1-1, with D perhaps matching TRBD1 (5 bases). TRBV23-1 is an ORF, with its function uncertain. CDR3 length: 15 amino acids. Deletions cut 4 bases from V and 0 bases from J, with 12 bases between. CDR3 nucleotides: TGCGCCAGCAGTCCCGGGGGGAGTTTGAACACTGAAGCTTTCTTT. The encoded protein is CASSPGGSLNTEAFF.

The chain has TRBV4-1 and TRBJ1-2; D is possibly TRBD1 (6 bases). Germline CDR1 reads MGHRA; CDR2 reads YSYEKL. There are 14 residues in the CDR3. V was pared by 0 bases and J by 4 bases, with 9 bases between. The CDR3 DNA sequence: TGCGCCAGCAGCCAAGAACAGGGCCGCTATGGCTACACCTTC. It codes for CASSQEQGRYGYTF.

The V and J genes are TRBV30 and TRBJ1-5; a weak D match, TRBD1 (6 bases). V lost 2 bases and J lost 6, with 11 bases in between. Germline values: CDR1 GTSNPN, CDR2 SVGIG (reference sequence). The CDR3 consists of 13 residues. The CDR3 region is CAWSPNRAQPQHF. CDR3 DNA sequence: TGTGCCTGGAGTCCCAACAGGGCTCAGCCCCAGCATTTT.

This clonotype has just a few counts. CDR3 protein: CASSYSRDIQYF. CDR3 in DNA: TGTGCCAGCAGTTACTCTCGGGACATTCAGTACTTC. This chain uses TRBV6-6 with TRBJ2-4; D gene unclear. The CDR3 is made up of 12 amino acids. From germline, CDR1 is MNHNY and CDR2 SVGAGI (reference sequence). V was shortened by 0 bases and J by 8 bases, with 5 bases between the two germline ends.

The V gene is TRBV27, the J gene TRBJ1-2; the D gene is possibly TRBD1 (6 bases). This CDR3 has 20 residues. CDR1 is MNHEY, CDR2 SMNVEV, per germline (reference sequence). V was pared by 3 bases and J by 1 base, with 27 bases between. The DNA of the CDR3 is TGTGCCAGCAGTTTCTCAGGCCCCAGGGCCTACGACAGGTTTAACTATGGCTACACCTTC. Encoded protein: CASSFSGPRAYDRFNYGYTF.

The J gene is TRBJ2-5, the V gene TRBV1; the table's D call of TRBD2 was not tested on the DNA. TRBV1 is assigned pseudogene status. The CDR3 has 16 amino acids. The CDR3 nucleotides read TGCACCAGCAGCCCCTCGGGTCAGCGGGAGCAAGAGACCCAGTACTTC. Protein product: CTSSPSGQREQETQYF.

V and J are TRBV7-3 and TRBJ2-1; a possible D gene is TRBD2 (8 bases). The V gene's germline CDR1 is SGHTA and CDR2 FQGTGA. This CDR3 region has 15 residues. Trimming stripped 5 bases from V and 8 bases from J, with 19 bases between. CDR3 DNA: TGTGCCAGCAGCGTCTCGGGACTAGGGGGCGATGAGCAGTTCTTC. This sequence encodes CASSVSGLGGDEQFF.

This clonotype is a singleton in its sample. CDR3 protein: CASSVEPGVNGYTF. CDR3 DNA: TGTGCCAGCAGCGTAGAGCCAGGTGTGAATGGCTACACCTTC. The rearrangement links TRBV9 to TRBJ1-2, with no clear D. This CDR3 comprises 14 residues. Between the trimmed V and J ends, which lost 0 bases and 6 bases, there was a span of 12 bases. Germline V gives CDR1 SGDLS, CDR2 YYNGEE.

The chain carries TRBV3-1 and TRBJ1-1; D is undetermined. The CDR3 spans 14 residues. Trimming took 0 bases from V and 1 from J, leaving 6 bases between them. In germline, CDR1 is LGHDT, CDR2 YNNKEL (reference sequence). In DNA form, the CDR3 reads TGTGCCAGCAGCCAAGACGCGGGGAACACTGAAGCTTTCTTT. Encoded protein: CASSQDAGNTEAFF.

This chain uses TRBV28 with TRBJ2-5; 11 bases align to TRBD1. V shed 6 bases, J shed 3 bases, and the junction held 9 bases outside the gene matches. The CDR3 runs to 16 residues. Germline V gene sequence: CDR1 MDHEN, CDR2 SYDVKM. The CDR3 DNA sequence: TGTGCCAGCAGACAATGGACAGGGGGCTACGAAGAGACCCAGTACTTC. Amino acids: CASRQWTGGYEETQYF.

The chain carries TRBV9 and TRBJ2-1; 8 bases align to TRBD2. Per the germline V gene, CDR1 is SGDLS and CDR2 is YYNGEE. The length of the CDR3 is 15 residues. Germline trimming cut 0 bases from V and 4 bases from J; bases unmatched to any gene: 3. CDR3 protein: CASSVGGGRYNEQFF. CDR3 DNA: TGTGCCAGCAGCGTAGGGGGCGGGAGGTACAATGAGCAGTTCTTC.

In this sample, this clonotype turned up a few times. V gene TRBV7-9 combines with J gene TRBJ1-2; D might be TRBD1 (5 bases). The CDR3 is 13 amino acids. V was trimmed by 3 bases and J by 2 bases, leaving 7 bases between them. Germline loops: CDR1 SEHNR, CDR2 FQNEAQ (reference sequence). CDR3 sequence (DNA): TGTGCCAGCAGCTTGGCAGGGAACTATGGCTACACCTTC. Encoded protein: CASSLAGNYGYTF.

The rearrangement uses TRBV28 and TRBJ1-1; no reliable D call. The CDR3 is 13 residues long. Germline-derived CDR1 and CDR2 are MDHEN and SYDVKM. Deletions cut 4 bases from V and 1 base from J, with 7 bases between. CDR3 loop: CASSSPGNTEAFF. CDR3 DNA sequence: TGTGCCAGCAGTTCCCCGGGGAACACTGAAGCTTTCTTT.

The rearrangement links TRBV2 to TRBJ1-2, with TRBD1 identical over 10 bases. The germline V gene encodes CDR1 SNHLY and CDR2 FYNNEI. J was trimmed by 2 bases and V by 6 bases; bases with no gene match: 0. This CDR3 region has 13 residues. CDR3 nucleotides: TGTGCCAGCAGGACAGGGGGCAACTATGGCTACACCTTC. This codes for CASRTGGNYGYTF.

The CDR3 nucleotides are TGCAGTGCTAGAGATCAAGGGTCGGCCCAGCATTTT. As protein: CSARDQGSAQHF. The chain links TRBV20-1 to TRBJ1-5; D is ambiguous. V shed 0 bases and J shed 11 bases, with 11 bases lying between them. Germline V gene sequence: CDR1 DFQATT, CDR2 SNEGSKA (reference sequence). The CDR3 totals 12 residues.

This sequence joins TRBV27 and TRBJ2-1, with 12 positions matching TRBD2. The V and J ends lost 4 bases and 9 bases, in that order; junction bases with no gene match: 7. The germline gives CDR1 MNHEY, CDR2 SMNVEV (reference sequence). The CDR3 consists of 15 residues. In DNA, the CDR3 is TGTGCCAGCAGTTCCTCTAGCGGGAGGGCTGGTGAGCAGTTCTTC. It is translated as CASSSSSGRAGEQFF.

This chain connects TRBV19 to TRBJ2-7, with 8 bases matching TRBD2. The CDR3 contains 16 residues. The germline gives CDR1 LNHDA, CDR2 SQIVND (reference sequence). The junction had 7 bases not matched to a gene; V was cut back by 3 bases and J by 0 bases. The CDR3 coding sequence is TGTGCCAGTAGTATTTCCTCAAGCGGGAGCTCCTACGAGCAGTACTTC. Protein product: CASSISSSGSSYEQYF. The full variable domain, rest sourced from reference TRBV19 and TRBJ2-7, is DGGITQSPKYLFRKEGQNVTLSCEQNLNHDAMYWYRQDPGQGLRLIYYSQIVNDFQKGDIAEGYSVSREKKESFPLTVTSAQKNPTAFYLCASSISSSGSSYEQYFGPGTRLTVT.

J is TRBJ1-1 and V is TRBV7-9; TRBD1 matches at 7 bases. The V gene's germline CDR1 is SEHNR and CDR2 FQNEAQ (reference sequence). The J segment lost 6 bases and the V segment lost 2 bases, leaving 6 bases of the junction unmatched. This CDR3 is built from 14 residues. The CDR3 loop reads CASSLTTGSAEAFF. CDR3 nucleotide sequence: TGTGCCAGCAGCTTAACGACAGGGTCGGCTGAAGCTTTCTTT.

The chain combines TRBV4-2 with TRBJ1-4; D gene uncertain. This CDR3 is built from 15 residues. Trimming removed 4 bases at V and 2 bases at J, with 11 bases between. Germline V gene lookup returns CDR1 LGHNA and CDR2 YNFKEQ. The DNA of the CDR3 is TGTGCCAGCAGCCGTGTGGGTCCCACTAATGAAAAACTGTTTTTT. Translation gives CASSRVGPTNEKLFF.

This chain uses TRBV24-1 with TRBJ1-5; 7 nucleotides match TRBD1. Germline V gives CDR1 KGHDR, CDR2 SFDVKD. The CDR3 sequence is 15 residues long. The V gene end was trimmed by 4 bases and the J gene end by 7 bases; junction bases not matched to a gene: 9. Here the CDR3 reads CATSDGTDFRQPQHF. In DNA form, the CDR3 reads TGTGCCACCAGTGACGGGACAGACTTCAGGCAGCCCCAGCATTTT.